Sequencing of this T cell receptor beta chain was carried out in a study of cytomegalovirus exposure and HLA in healthy donors. Study outcomes and limitations: Presence/absence analyses took donor sequencing depth as roughly uniform. A later analysis appeared to link common viral pathogens to several of the most significant clusters.

To note about this clone: The antigen is not known.

PCR employed 60 Vbeta and 13 Jbeta primers. Clones were sequenced by immunoSEQ multiplex PCR, and TCRdb holds only the in-frame ones, with some missing. The table has 130,000 to 150,000 clones, around four fifths seen once; the top ten hold 2.5%. The sequence derives from a boy aged 2 to 9 in good health and CMV-seronegative. The material sequenced was PBMCs.

CDR3 nucleotides: TGTGCCAGCAGCCCGAGATTCGGGGAGCTGTTTTTT. Amino acids: CASSPRFGELFF. The genes are TRBV7-8 and TRBJ2-2; no reliable D call. Looked up from germline, CDR1 is SGHVS and CDR2 is FQNEAQ. V gave up 5 bases and J gave up 7 bases, with 8 bases separating them. There are 12 residues in the CDR3.